The 16 T cell receptor beta chains listed next were all sequenced from one sample in a study of cytomegalovirus exposure and HLA in healthy donors. Use of 60 Vbeta and 13 Jbeta primers characterized the PCR. Using immunoSEQ multiplex PCR, the repertoire was profiled, and TCRdb retains in-frame clones only, with some absent. The table shows about 130,000 clones, with more than 60% occurring only once. The specimen sequenced was PBMCs. The receptor set was obtained from a woman aged 60-70 years in good health and CMV-seropositive.

This clone has just a few counts. This sequence joins TRBV16 and TRBJ1-5, with D tentatively TRBD1 (6 bases). Germline V gene sequence: CDR1 KGHSY, CDR2 FQNENV. Trimming removed 0 bases at V and 0 bases at J, with 21 bases between. CDR3 length equals 20 residues. CDR3 in amino acids: CASSQSVGAGDFYSNQPQHF. CDR3 DNA sequence: TGTGCCAGCAGCCAATCAGTGGGCGCAGGGGATTTTTATAGCAATCAGCCCCAGCATTTT. Full variable domain (rest looked up from reference TRBV16 and TRBJ1-5): GEEVAQTPKHLVRGEGQKAKLYCAPIKGHSYVFWYQQVLKNEFKFLISFQNENVFDETGMPKERFSAKCLPNSPCSLEIQATKLEDSAVYFCASSQSVGAGDFYSNQPQHFGDGTRLSIL.

V is TRBV4-1 and J is TRBJ2-1, with 8 bases aligning to TRBD2. CDR1 and CDR2 (germline): MGHRA, YSYEKL. Losses at the gene ends were 1 base for V and 6 bases for J; bases not matched to a gene: 11. CDR3 length equals 17 residues. CDR3 protein: CASSQGDSGVFPNEQFF. The CDR3 DNA sequence: TGCGCCAGCAGCCAAGGAGATAGCGGGGTATTCCCCAATGAGCAGTTCTTC.

Comments on this clone: An end of the junction does not agree with germline; a read error may underlie this. CDR3 nucleotide sequence: TGCGTCAGCACCCCTAACCCGACTAGCGCGAGCTCCTACAATGAGCAGTTCTTC. As protein: CVSTPNPTSASSYNEQFF. The rearrangement joins TRBV5-1 to TRBJ2-1, with 8 bases fitting TRBD2. This CDR3 contains 18 residues. In germline, CDR1 is SGHRS, CDR2 YFSETQ. Drawing the rest from reference TRBV5-1 and TRBJ2-1, the complete variable domain is KAGVTQTPRYLIKTRGQQVTLSCSPISGHRSVSWYQQTPGQGLQFLFEYFSETQRNKGNFPGRFSGRQFSNSRSEMNVSTLELGDSALYLCVSTPNPTSASSYNEQFFGPGTRLTVL.

The chain joins TRBV10-3 to TRBJ2-1, with TRBD2 as a possible D gene (5 bases). V shed 6 bases and J shed 3 bases, with 6 bases lying between them. This CDR3 has 12 residues. In germline, CDR1 is ENHRY, CDR2 SYGVKD. The CDR3 DNA sequence: TGTGCCATCAGGGACTTCTACAATGAGCAGTTCTTC. Translation gives CAIRDFYNEQFF.

The chain employs TRBV5-1 and TRBJ1-1; TRBD1 is a possible D gene (6 bases). The CDR3 is 15 amino acids. Between the trimmed V and J ends, which lost 0 bases and 1 base, there was a span of 10 bases. Per the germline V gene, CDR1 is SGHRS and CDR2 is YFSETQ. The CDR3 nucleotides are TGCGCCAGCAGCTTGGGACAGGTGGGGAACACTGAAGCTTTCTTT. It translates to CASSLGQVGNTEAFF.

V is TRBV10-3 and J is TRBJ1-2, with D possibly being TRBD1 (6 bases). V was trimmed by 7 bases and J by 5 bases, leaving 17 bases between them. Germline CDR1 and CDR2: ENHRY and SYGVKD. This CDR3 contains 14 residues. CDR3: CAIKPAGDLYGYTF. CDR3 DNA: TGTGCCATCAAGCCGGCAGGGGACCTATATGGCTACACCTTC.

V gene TRBV6-5 combines with J gene TRBJ1-4; 8 nucleotides line up with TRBD1. V was clipped by 2 bases and J by 7 bases; unmatched bases: 6. Germline V gives CDR1 MNHEY, CDR2 SVGAGI. This CDR3 spans 15 amino acids. Here the CDR3 reads CASSYHRDRLEKLFF. CDR3 in DNA: TGTGCCAGCAGTTACCACCGGGACAGGCTTGAAAAACTGTTTTTT.

This clone was counted a few times. Other nucleotide sequences in the sample specify the same CDR3. V usage is TRBV21-1 and J usage is TRBJ2-7; the table's TRBD2 call for D was not verified on the DNA. TRBV21-1 is a listed pseudogene. CDR3 size: 10 residues. The CDR3 DNA follows: TGTGCTCCGAGGGTCTACGAGCAGTACTTC. Translating gives CAPRVYEQYF.

V is TRBV7-6 and J is TRBJ2-2; 13 nucleotides match TRBD2. The V segment lost 5 bases and the J segment 6 bases; nucleotides outside the gene matches: 6. Germline-derived CDR1 and CDR2 are SGHVS and FNYEAQ. The CDR3 is 16 amino acids. The DNA of the CDR3 is TGTGCCAGCAGCCCCAGGACTAGCGGGAGCTCCGGGGAGCTGTTTTTT. Its protein product is CASSPRTSGSSGELFF.

The genes are TRBV4-1 and TRBJ2-7; 9 bases agree with TRBD2. The length of the CDR3 is 15 residues. Germline V gives CDR1 MGHRA, CDR2 YSYEKL. V shed 2 bases, J shed 4 bases, and the junction held 6 bases outside the gene matches. CDR3: CASSQKRGDPYEQYF. The CDR3 bases are TGCGCCAGCAGCCAAAAGCGGGGGGATCCTTACGAGCAGTACTTC.

The chain is built from TRBV7-2 and TRBJ1-2, with 7 bases fitting TRBD1. This CDR3 contains 14 residues. Unmatched junction bases numbered 11, after V lost 6 bases and J lost 7 bases. Germline V gene lookup returns CDR1 SGHTA and CDR2 FQGNSA. The CDR3 DNA reads TGTGCCAGCAGTGTTGGCCTGGGACAGCTTGGCTACACCTTC. Its translation is CASSVGLGQLGYTF.

This clone was recorded a few times. The chain carries TRBV7-9 and TRBJ2-7; weak D call: TRBD1 (5 bases). The CDR3 is 14 residues long. Germline CDR1 and CDR2: SEHNR and FQNEAQ (reference sequence). Deletions cut 5 bases from V and 0 bases from J, with 11 bases between. CDR3 loop: CASSTRQSSYEQYF. CDR3 DNA: TGTGCCAGCAGCACGAGACAGAGCTCCTACGAGCAGTACTTC.

A single count supports this clone. The J gene is TRBJ1-2, the V gene TRBV5-4, with 9 bases that match TRBD1. Germline V gene sequence: CDR1 SGHNT, CDR2 YYREEE (reference sequence). The CDR3 totals 15 residues. V shed 2 bases and J 4 bases; nucleotides not matched to a gene: 6. DNA of the CDR3: TGTGCCAGCAGCTTTGGGGGACAGGGTCTCTATGGCTACACCTTC. This codes for CASSFGGQGLYGYTF. Full variable domain (rest looked up from reference TRBV5-4 and TRBJ1-2): ETGVTQSPTHLIKTRGQQVTLRCSSQSGHNTVSWYQQALGQGPQFIFQYYREEENGRGNFPPRFSGLQFPNYSSELNVNALELDDSALYLCASSFGGQGLYGYTFGSGTRLTVV.

The chain couples TRBV27 to TRBJ2-7; 10 bases line up with TRBD1. After removal of 7 bases from V and 2 bases from J, the junction contained 2 bases not matched to a gene. Germline V gives CDR1 MNHEY, CDR2 SMNVEV (reference sequence). This CDR3 has 13 residues. CDR3 sequence: CASKGQGAYEQYF. The CDR3 bases are TGTGCCAGCAAAGGACAGGGGGCCTACGAGCAGTACTTC.

The V and J genes are TRBV6-5 and TRBJ2-1; D is possibly TRBD2 (5 bases). Trimming took 2 bases from V and 8 from J, leaving 13 bases between them. The CDR3 is 14 residues long. Germline CDR1 is MNHEY and CDR2 is SVGAGI. CDR3 protein: CASSYRLSDDEQFF. CDR3 nucleotides: TGTGCCAGCAGTTACCGCCTTAGCGATGATGAGCAGTTCTTC.

This clone was detected only a few times. The genes are TRBV6-6 and TRBJ1-1; 7 nucleotides agree with TRBD1. Germline V gene lookup returns CDR1 MNHNY and CDR2 SVGAGI (reference sequence). The CDR3 has 15 residues. V was clipped by 11 bases and J by 4 bases; unmatched bases: 16. CDR3 region: CAVGSEGARGTEAFF. The DNA of the CDR3 is TGTGCCGTAGGGTCGGAGGGGGCGCGGGGCACTGAAGCTTTCTTT.